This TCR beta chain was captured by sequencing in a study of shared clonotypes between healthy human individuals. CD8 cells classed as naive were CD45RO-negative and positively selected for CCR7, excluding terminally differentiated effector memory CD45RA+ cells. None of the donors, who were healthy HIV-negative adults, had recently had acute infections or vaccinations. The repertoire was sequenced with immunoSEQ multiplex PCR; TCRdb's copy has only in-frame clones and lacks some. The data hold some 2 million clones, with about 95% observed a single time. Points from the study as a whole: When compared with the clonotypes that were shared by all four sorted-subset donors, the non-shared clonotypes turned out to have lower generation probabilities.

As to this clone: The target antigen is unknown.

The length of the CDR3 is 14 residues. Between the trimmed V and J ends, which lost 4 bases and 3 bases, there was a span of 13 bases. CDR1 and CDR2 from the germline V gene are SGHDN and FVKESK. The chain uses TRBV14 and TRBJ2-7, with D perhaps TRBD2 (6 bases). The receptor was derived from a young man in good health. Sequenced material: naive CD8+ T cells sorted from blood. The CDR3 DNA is TGTGCCAGCAGCCCCTGGGGGGTCAACTACGAGCAGTACTTC. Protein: CASSPWGVNYEQYF.